A selection of T cell receptor beta chains follows, all from one sample in a study of CD8+ T cells in alopecia areata. Sequencing used immunoSEQ multiplex PCR; TCRdb keeps in-frame clones, though not all of them. The data hold 95,000 to 120,000 clones, with about 50% observed a single time. Sequencing used NKG2D-low CD8+ T cells sorted from blood. The receptors stem from a human donor with alopecia areata. The CDR3 runs from the conserved cysteine through the conserved F or W. D genes are given only for firm matches. Clone size, where shown, is once, few, many, or a class for clones that have expanded.

V gene: TRBV11-3
D gene: -
clone size: -
J gene: TRBJ2-4
CDR3 DNA: TGTGCCAGCAGCCACACTTTAGCCAAAAACATTCAGTACTTC
CDR3 protein: CASSHTLAKNIQYF

V gene: TRBV9
D gene: TRBD1
clone size: few
J gene: TRBJ1-5
CDR3 DNA: TGTGCCAGTGGCGACAGGGAGAATCAGCCCCAGCATTTT
CDR3 protein: CASGDRENQPQHF

V gene: TRBV27
D gene: -
clone size: -
J gene: TRBJ2-7
CDR3 DNA: TGTGCCAGCAGTTTAGACAGATTAAGCGAGCAGTACTTC
CDR3 protein: CASSLDRLSEQYF

V gene: TRBV15
D gene: TRBD1
clone size: -
J gene: TRBJ2-7
CDR3 DNA: TGTGCCACCAGCAGTGGGACAGGGGATACCTACGAGCAGTACTTC
CDR3 protein: CATSSGTGDTYEQYF

V gene: TRBV4-1
D gene: -
clone size: -
J gene: TRBJ1-2
CDR3 DNA: TGCGCCAGCAGCCAAGGCCCGACCTCCTATGGCTACACCTTC
CDR3 protein: CASSQGPTSYGYTF

V gene: TRBV27
D gene: TRBD1
clone size: -
J gene: TRBJ1-2
CDR3 DNA: TGTGCCAGCCAGGGGGCCAACTATGGCTACACCTTC
CDR3 protein: CASQGANYGYTF

V gene: TRBV18
D gene: -
clone size: -
J gene: TRBJ1-4
CDR3 DNA: TGTGCCAGCTCACCACCGGACAGCGCAACTAATGAAAAACTGTTTTTT
CDR3 protein: CASSPPDSATNEKLFF

V gene: TRBV27
D gene: -
clone size: -
J gene: TRBJ2-3
CDR3 DNA: TGTGCCAGCAGGAGGCTATCCACAGATACGCAGTATTTT
CDR3 protein: CASRRLSTDTQYF

V gene: TRBV7-9
D gene: -
clone size: -
J gene: TRBJ1-1
CDR3 DNA: TGTGCCAGCAGCTTAGGGACACAAACAATTTGGAACACTGAAGCTTTCTTT
CDR3 protein: CASSLGTQTIWNTEAFF

V gene: TRBV4-2
D gene: TRBD2
clone size: -
J gene: TRBJ2-7
CDR3 DNA: TGTGCCAGCAGCCCTAGAGCGGGACCCTACGAGCAGTACTTC
CDR3 protein: CASSPRAGPYEQYF

V gene: TRBV27
D gene: -
clone size: -
J gene: TRBJ2-5
CDR3 DNA: TGTGCCAGCACCCCATCCGCCAATTCGGAGACCCAGTACTTC
CDR3 protein: CASTPSANSETQYF

V gene: TRBV7-9
D gene: TRBD2
clone size: -
J gene: TRBJ2-1
CDR3 DNA: TGTGCCAGCAGCTTTGGCGGGAGAGACAATGAGCAGTTCTTC
CDR3 protein: CASSFGGRDNEQFF

V gene: TRBV7-9
D gene: TRBD2
clone size: -
J gene: TRBJ2-5
CDR3 DNA: TGTGCCAGCAGCTCTCGGGGAGCGGGAGGCCAAGAGACCCAGTACTTC
CDR3 protein: CASSSRGAGGQETQYF

V gene: TRBV19
D gene: -
clone size: -
J gene: TRBJ1-1
CDR3 DNA: TGTGCCAGTATCGCAGGGAACACTGAAGCTTTCTTT
CDR3 protein: CASIAGNTEAFF

V gene: TRBV5-1
D gene: TRBD1
clone size: once
J gene: TRBJ2-3
CDR3 DNA: TGCGCCAGCAGCGAATATCCGGGACAGGGGTTCACAGATACGCAGTATTTT
CDR3 protein: CASSEYPGQGFTDTQYF

V gene: TRBV4-1
D gene: TRBD2
clone size: -
J gene: TRBJ2-1
CDR3 DNA: TGCGCCAGCAGCCAACGACTAGCGGGAGAAATAAATGAGCAGTTCTTC
CDR3 protein: CASSQRLAGEINEQFF

V gene: TRBV19
D gene: -
clone size: few
J gene: TRBJ2-7
CDR3 DNA: TGTGCCAGTAGTATATCCCCAGCAGGTTCCTACGAGCAGTACTTC
CDR3 protein: CASSISPAGSYEQYF

V gene: TRBV6-5
D gene: -
clone size: -
J gene: TRBJ2-1
CDR3 DNA: TGTGCCAGCAGTTACTCACTATGGGACCTGAATGATGAGCAGTTCTTC
CDR3 protein: CASSYSLWDLNDEQFF

V gene: TRBV7-3
D gene: TRBD2
clone size: few
J gene: TRBJ2-7
CDR3 DNA: TGTGCCAGCAGCTCGACTAGCGGCGAGCAGTACTTC
CDR3 protein: CASSSTSGEQYF

V gene: TRBV27
D gene: TRBD1
clone size: few
J gene: TRBJ2-1
CDR3 DNA: TGTGCCAGTAAACAGGGGGGAGGCAATGAGCAGTTCTTC
CDR3 protein: CASKQGGGNEQFF

V gene: TRBV7-8
D gene: -
clone size: -
J gene: TRBJ2-3
CDR3 DNA: TGTGCCAGCAGCTTAGCGGGGTCAGATACGCAGTATTTT
CDR3 protein: CASSLAGSDTQYF

V gene: TRBV2
D gene: -
clone size: -
J gene: TRBJ2-3
CDR3 DNA: TGTGCCAGCAGTGAAGAGGGAACAGGCGCAACCACAGATACGCAGTATTTT
CDR3 protein: CASSEEGTGATTDTQYF

V gene: TRBV6-5
D gene: TRBD2
clone size: few
J gene: TRBJ2-5
CDR3 DNA: TGTGCCAGCAGCGGACTAGCGGAGACCCAGTACTTC
CDR3 protein: CASSGLAETQYF

V gene: TRBV6-4
D gene: -
clone size: -
J gene: TRBJ2-1
CDR3 DNA: TGTGCCAGCAGCGCTCTAGCCGGAGAGGTGCAGTTCTTC
CDR3 protein: CASSALAGEVQFF

V gene: TRBV18
D gene: TRBD1
clone size: -
J gene: TRBJ2-1
CDR3 DNA: TGTGCCAGCTCAGTGGACAGGGTTGGCAATGAGCAGTTCTTC
CDR3 protein: CASSVDRVGNEQFF

V gene: TRBV7-9
D gene: -
clone size: many
J gene: TRBJ2-3
CDR3 DNA: TGTGCCAGCAGCTTAGCGGGACCGACCACAGATACGCAGTATTTT
CDR3 protein: CASSLAGPTTDTQYF

V gene: TRBV10-3
D gene: -
clone size: -
J gene: TRBJ1-4
CDR3 DNA: TGTGCCATCAGGGCAGGATCGGCAACTAATGAAAAACTGTTTTTT
CDR3 protein: CAIRAGSATNEKLFF

V gene: TRBV7-6
D gene: TRBD2
clone size: few
J gene: TRBJ2-5
CDR3 DNA: TGTGCCAGCAGCTTAGCCGGGAGGCAAGAGACCCAGTACTTC
CDR3 protein: CASSLAGRQETQYF

V gene: TRBV29-1
D gene: -
clone size: few
J gene: TRBJ2-7
CDR3 DNA: TGCAGCACCCGACAGGAGGGCTACGAGCAGTACTTC
CDR3 protein: CSTRQEGYEQYF

V gene: TRBV27
D gene: -
clone size: few
J gene: TRBJ2-7
CDR3 DNA: TGTGCCAGCAGTACATCCTCCTACGAGCAGTACTTC
CDR3 protein: CASSTSSYEQYF

V gene: TRBV27
D gene: -
clone size: -
J gene: TRBJ2-7
CDR3 DNA: TGTGCCAGCAGTTTATCGTTGCCGTCCAGCTCCTACGAGCAGTACTTC
CDR3 protein: CASSLSLPSSSYEQYF

V gene: TRBV7-2
D gene: -
clone size: -
J gene: TRBJ2-3
CDR3 DNA: TGTGCCATTAACCCAGGGCCCATCACAGATACGCAGTATTTT
CDR3 protein: CAINPGPITDTQYF

V gene: TRBV28
D gene: TRBD2
clone size: -
J gene: TRBJ2-5
CDR3 DNA: TGTGCCAGCAGTTCCATGGCTAGCGGGAGATCAGAGACCCAGTACTTC
CDR3 protein: CASSSMASGRSETQYF

V gene: TRBV7-8
D gene: -
clone size: -
J gene: TRBJ2-1
CDR3 DNA: TGTGCCAGCGGACTTAACAATGAGCAGTTCTTC
CDR3 protein: CASGLNNEQFF

V gene: TRBV5-1
D gene: -
clone size: -
J gene: TRBJ1-5
CDR3 DNA: TGCGCCAGCAGCTTGTGGCCAGACGGTAGCAATCAGCCCCAGCATTTT
CDR3 protein: CASSLWPDGSNQPQHF